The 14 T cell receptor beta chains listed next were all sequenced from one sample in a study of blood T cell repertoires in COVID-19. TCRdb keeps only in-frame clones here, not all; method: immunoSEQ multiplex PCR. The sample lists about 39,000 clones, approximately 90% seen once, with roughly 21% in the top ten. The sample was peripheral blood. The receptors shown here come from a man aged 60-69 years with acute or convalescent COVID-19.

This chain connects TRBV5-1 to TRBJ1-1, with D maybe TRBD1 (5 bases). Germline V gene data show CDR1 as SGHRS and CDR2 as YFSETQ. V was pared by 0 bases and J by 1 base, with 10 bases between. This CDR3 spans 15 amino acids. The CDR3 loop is CASSLEGPPNTEAFF. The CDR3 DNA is TGCGCCAGCAGCTTGGAGGGGCCGCCGAACACTGAAGCTTTCTTT. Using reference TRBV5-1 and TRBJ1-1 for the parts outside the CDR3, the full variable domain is KAGVTQTPRYLIKTRGQQVTLSCSPISGHRSVSWYQQTPGQGLQFLFEYFSETQRNKGNFPGRFSGRQFSNSRSEMNVSTLELGDSALYLCASSLEGPPNTEAFFGQGTRLTVV.

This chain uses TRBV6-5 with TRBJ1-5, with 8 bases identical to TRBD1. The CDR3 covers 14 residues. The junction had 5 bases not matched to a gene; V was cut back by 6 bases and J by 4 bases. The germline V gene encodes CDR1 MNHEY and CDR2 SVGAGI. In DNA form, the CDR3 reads TGTGCCAGCAGCCGGACAGGGACGAATCAGCCCCAGCATTTT. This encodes CASSRTGTNQPQHF.

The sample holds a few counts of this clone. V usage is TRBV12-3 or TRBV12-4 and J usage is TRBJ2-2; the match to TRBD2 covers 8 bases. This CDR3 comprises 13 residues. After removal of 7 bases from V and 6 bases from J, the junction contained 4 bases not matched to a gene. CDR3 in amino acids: CASTGLAAGELFF. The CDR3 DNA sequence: TGTGCCAGCACCGGACTAGCTGCCGGGGAGCTGTTTTTT.

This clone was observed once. The CDR3 coding sequence is TGTGCCAGTAGTATCCCGGGCACCGGGGGTCAGCCCCAGCATTTT. It yields the protein CASSIPGTGGQPQHF. This rearrangement joins TRBV19 to TRBJ1-5; tentatively, D is TRBD1 (5 bases). Trimming took off 3 bases at V and 6 bases at J, with 15 bases between the two ends. The germline CDR1 and CDR2 sequences are LNHDA and SQIVND (reference sequence). This CDR3 spans 15 amino acids. Using reference TRBV19 and TRBJ1-5 for the parts outside the CDR3, the full variable domain is DGGITQSPKYLFRKEGQNVTLSCEQNLNHDAMYWYRQDPGQGLRLIYYSQIVNDFQKGDIAEGYSVSREKKESFPLTVTSAQKNPTAFYLCASSIPGTGGQPQHFGDGTRLSIL.

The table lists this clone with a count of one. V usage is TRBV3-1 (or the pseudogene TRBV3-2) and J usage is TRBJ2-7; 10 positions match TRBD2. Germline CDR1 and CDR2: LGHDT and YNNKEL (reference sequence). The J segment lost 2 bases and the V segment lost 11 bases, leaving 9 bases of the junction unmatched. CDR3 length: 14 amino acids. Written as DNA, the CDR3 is TGTGCCGTCAGGGCTAGCGGGAGACCCTACGAGCAGTACTTC. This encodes CAVRASGRPYEQYF.

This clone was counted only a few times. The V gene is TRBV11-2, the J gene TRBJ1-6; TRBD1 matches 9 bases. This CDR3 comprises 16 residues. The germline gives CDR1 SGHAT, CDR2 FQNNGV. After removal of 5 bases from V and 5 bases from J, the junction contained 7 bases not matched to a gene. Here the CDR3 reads CASSPTDRGDNSPLHF. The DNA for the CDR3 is TGTGCCAGCAGCCCGACGGACAGGGGAGATAATTCACCCCTCCACTTT.

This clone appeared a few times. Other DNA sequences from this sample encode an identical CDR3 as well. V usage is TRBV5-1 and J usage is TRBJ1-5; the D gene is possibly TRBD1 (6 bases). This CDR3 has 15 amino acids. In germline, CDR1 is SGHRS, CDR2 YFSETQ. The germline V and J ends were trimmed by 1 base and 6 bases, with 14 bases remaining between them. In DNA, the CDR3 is TGCGCCAGCAGCTTGAGCGGGGGCTACGGTCAGCCCCAGCATTTT. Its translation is CASSLSGGYGQPQHF.

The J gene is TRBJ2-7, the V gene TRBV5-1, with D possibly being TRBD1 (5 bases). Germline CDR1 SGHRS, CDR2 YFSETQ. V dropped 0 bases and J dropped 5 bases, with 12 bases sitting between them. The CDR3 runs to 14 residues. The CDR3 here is CASSLGGVINEQYF. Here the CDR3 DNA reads TGCGCCAGCAGCTTGGGGGGCGTGATAAACGAGCAGTACTTC.

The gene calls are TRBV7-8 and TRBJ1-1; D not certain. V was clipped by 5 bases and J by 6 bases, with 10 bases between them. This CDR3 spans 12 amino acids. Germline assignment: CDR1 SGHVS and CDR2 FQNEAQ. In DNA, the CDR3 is TGTGCCAGCAGCCCCCCCTTCGCTGAAGCTTTCTTT. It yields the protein CASSPPFAEAFF.

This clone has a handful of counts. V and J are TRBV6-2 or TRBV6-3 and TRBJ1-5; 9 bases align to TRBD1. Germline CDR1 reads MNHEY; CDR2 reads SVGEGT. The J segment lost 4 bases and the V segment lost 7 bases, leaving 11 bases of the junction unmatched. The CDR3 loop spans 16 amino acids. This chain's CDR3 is CASTPSGQGKNQPQHF. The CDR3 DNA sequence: TGTGCCAGCACCCCCTCCGGACAGGGGAAAAATCAGCCCCAGCATTTT.

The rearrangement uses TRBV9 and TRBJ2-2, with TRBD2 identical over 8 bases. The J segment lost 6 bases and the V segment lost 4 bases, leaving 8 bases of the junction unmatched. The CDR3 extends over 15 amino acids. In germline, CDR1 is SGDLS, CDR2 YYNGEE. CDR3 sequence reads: CASSNSGKSPGELFF. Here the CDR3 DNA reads TGTGCCAGCAGCAATAGCGGGAAGAGTCCCGGGGAGCTGTTTTTT.

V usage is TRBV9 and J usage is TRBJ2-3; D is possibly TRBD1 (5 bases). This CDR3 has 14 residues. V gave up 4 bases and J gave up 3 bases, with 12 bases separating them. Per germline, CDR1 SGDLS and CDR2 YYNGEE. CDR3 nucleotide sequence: TGTGCCAGCAGCCCCCGAAGGGGTACAGATACGCAGTATTTT. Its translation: CASSPRRGTDTQYF.

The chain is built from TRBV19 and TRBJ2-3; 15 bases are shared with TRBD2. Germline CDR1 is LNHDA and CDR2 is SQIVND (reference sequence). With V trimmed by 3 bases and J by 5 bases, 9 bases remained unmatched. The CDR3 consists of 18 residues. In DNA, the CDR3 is TGTGCCAGTAGTATTAGGACTGGGACTAGCGGGAGGCAAGATACGCAGTATTTT. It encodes CASSIRTGTSGRQDTQYF.

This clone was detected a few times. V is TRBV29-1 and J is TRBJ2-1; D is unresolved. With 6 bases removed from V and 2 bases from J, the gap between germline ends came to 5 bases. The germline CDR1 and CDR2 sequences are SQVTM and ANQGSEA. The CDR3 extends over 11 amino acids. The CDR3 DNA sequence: TGCAGCGTAGACACCTACAATGAGCAGTTCTTC. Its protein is CSVDTYNEQFF.